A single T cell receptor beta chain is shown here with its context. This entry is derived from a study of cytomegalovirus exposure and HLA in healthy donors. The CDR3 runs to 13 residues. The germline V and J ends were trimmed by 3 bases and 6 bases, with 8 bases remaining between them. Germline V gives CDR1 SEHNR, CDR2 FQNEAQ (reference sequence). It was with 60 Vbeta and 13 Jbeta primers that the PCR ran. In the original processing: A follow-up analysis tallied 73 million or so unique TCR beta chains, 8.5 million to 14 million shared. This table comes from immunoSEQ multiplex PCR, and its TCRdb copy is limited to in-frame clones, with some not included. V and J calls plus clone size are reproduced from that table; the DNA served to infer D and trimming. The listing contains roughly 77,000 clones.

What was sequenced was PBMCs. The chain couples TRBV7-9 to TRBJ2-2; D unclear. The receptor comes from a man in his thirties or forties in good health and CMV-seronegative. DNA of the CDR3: TGTGCCAGCAGCTTCGACTTATCCGGGGAGCTGTTTTTT. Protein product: CASSFDLSGELFF.